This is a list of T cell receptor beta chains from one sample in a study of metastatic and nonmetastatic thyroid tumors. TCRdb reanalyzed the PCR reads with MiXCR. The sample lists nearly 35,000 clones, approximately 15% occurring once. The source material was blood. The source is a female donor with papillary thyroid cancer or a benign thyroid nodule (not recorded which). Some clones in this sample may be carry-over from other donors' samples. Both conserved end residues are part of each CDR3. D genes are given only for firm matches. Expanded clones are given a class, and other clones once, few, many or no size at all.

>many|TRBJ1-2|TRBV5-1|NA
CASSFGPSDSNYGYTF
TGCGCCAGCAGCTTCGGGCCCTCTGATTCTAACTATGGCTACACCTTC
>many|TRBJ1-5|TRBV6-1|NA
CASSERNQPQHF
TGTGCCAGCAGTGAAAGGAATCAGCCCCAGCATTTT
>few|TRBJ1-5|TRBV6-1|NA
CASSHRDDQNQHF
TGTGCCAGCAGTCACAGGGACGATCAGAACCAGCATTTT
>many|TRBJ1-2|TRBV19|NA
CASSIPNSPVLDTF
TGTGCCAGTAGTATTCCTAACAGCCCCGTCTTGGACACCTTC
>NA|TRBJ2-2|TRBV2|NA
CASSRIIGSNTGELFF
TGTGCCAGCAGTCGTATTATCGGTTCGAACACCGGGGAGCTGTTTTTT
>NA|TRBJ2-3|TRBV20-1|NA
CSAAAGLSTDTQYF
TGCAGTGCCGCTGCAGGTCTAAGCACAGATACGCAGTATTTT
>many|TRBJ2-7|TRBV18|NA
CASRIVGSSEQYF
TGTGCCAGCAGAATCGTTGGGTCCTCCGAGCAGTACTTC
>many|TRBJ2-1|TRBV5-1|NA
CASSSDAGSSYNEQFF
TGCGCCAGCAGCTCGGACGCCGGGAGTTCCTACAATGAGCAGTTCTTC
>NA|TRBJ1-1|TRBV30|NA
CAWDTGQLNTEALF
TGTGCCTGGGACACTGGACAGCTTAACACTGAGGCTCTCTTT
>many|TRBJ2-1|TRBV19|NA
CASARFSSQDEQFF
TGTGCCAGTGCCAGATTCTCGAGTCAGGATGAGCAGTTCTTC
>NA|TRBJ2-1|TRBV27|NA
CASSFTSFVNEQFF
TGTGCCAGCAGTTTCACCAGTTTTGTCAATGAGCAGTTCTTC
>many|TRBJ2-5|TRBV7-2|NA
CASSLAPGAEKTQYF
TGTGCCAGCAGCTTAGCCCCGGGAGCGGAGAAGACCCAGTACTTC
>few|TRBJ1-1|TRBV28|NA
CASAGVNRNTEAFF
TGTGCCAGCGCGGGGGTGAATCGGAACACTGAAGCTTTCTTT
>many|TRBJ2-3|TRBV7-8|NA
CASSPPRWPSADTQYF
TGTGCCAGCAGCCCTCCTCGGTGGCCCAGTGCGGATACGCAGTATTTT
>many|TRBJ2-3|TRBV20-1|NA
CSARLGTGTDTQYF
TGCAGTGCTAGACTCGGGACTGGCACAGATACGCAGTATTTT
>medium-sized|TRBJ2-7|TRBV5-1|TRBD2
CASSLRTSGSYEQYF
TGCGCCAGCAGCTTGAGGACTAGCGGGAGCTACGAGCAGTACTTC
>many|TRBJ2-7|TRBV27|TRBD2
CASSLSGGFPYEQYF
TGTGCCAGCAGTTTGTCGGGGGGGTTCCCCTACGAGCAGTACTTC
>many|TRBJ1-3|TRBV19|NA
CASSVSTGRSSGNTIYF
TGTGCCAGTAGTGTATCGACAGGTCGTAGCTCTGGAAACACCATATATTTT
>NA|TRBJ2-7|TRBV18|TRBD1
CASSPGQLYEQYF
TGTGCCAGCTCACCGGGACAGCTATACGAGCAGTACTTC
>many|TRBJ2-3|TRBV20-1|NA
CSARAAKPRTDTQYF
TGCAGTGCTAGGGCGGCCAAGCCCCGCACAGATACGCAGTATTTT